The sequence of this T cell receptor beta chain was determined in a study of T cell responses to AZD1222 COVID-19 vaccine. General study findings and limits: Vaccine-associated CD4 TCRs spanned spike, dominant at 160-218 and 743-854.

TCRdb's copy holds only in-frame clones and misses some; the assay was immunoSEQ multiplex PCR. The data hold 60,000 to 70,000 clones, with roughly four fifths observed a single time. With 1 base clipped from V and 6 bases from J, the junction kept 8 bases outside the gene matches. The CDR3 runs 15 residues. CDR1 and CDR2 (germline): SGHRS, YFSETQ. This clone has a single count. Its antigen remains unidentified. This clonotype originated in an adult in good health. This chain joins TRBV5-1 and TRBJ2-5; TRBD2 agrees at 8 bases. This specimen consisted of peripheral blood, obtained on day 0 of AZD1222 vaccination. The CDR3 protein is CASSLILAGGKTQYF. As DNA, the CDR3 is TGCGCCAGCAGCTTGATTTTGGCGGGGGGCAAGACCCAGTACTTC.